The rows below give T cell receptor beta chains drawn from one sample of a study of blood T cell repertoires in COVID-19. Generated by immunoSEQ multiplex PCR, the TCRdb table keeps only in-frame clones and is missing some. This sample has about 23,000 clones; about 86% occur once, and the top ten carry about a sixth. Sequencing was carried out using peripheral blood. Source of these receptors: a human donor with acute or convalescent COVID-19. The donor label of this sample is uncertain. Both conserved end residues are trimmed from each CDR3. Fields, in order: CDR3 protein, J gene, V gene.

CDR3: AISELAGENEKLF
J: TRBJ1-4
V: TRBV10-3

CDR3: ASSLGAFGHRSGNTIY
J: TRBJ1-3
V: TRBV7-2

CDR3: ASSSSAAGSSYNSPLH
J: TRBJ1-6
V: TRBV19

CDR3: ASSPKEGQHNQPQH
J: TRBJ1-5
V: TRBV18

CDR3: ASSPRTSGSLYEQY
J: TRBJ2-7
V: TRBV11-1

CDR3: ASSLEGGTPNNEQF
J: TRBJ2-1
V: TRBV7-8

CDR3: ASSDEAGGPVNEQF
J: TRBJ2-1
V: TRBV7-2

CDR3: ANPVSRGIQY
J: TRBJ2-4
V: TRBV28

CDR3: ASSLLQTGANVLT
J: TRBJ2-6
V: TRBV7-2

CDR3: ASSPREGLGEQY
J: TRBJ2-7
V: TRBV9

CDR3: ASKRDGGQAQY
J: TRBJ2-5
V: TRBV2

CDR3: ASSRTGGSTGELF
J: TRBJ2-2
V: TRBV10-1

CDR3: ASREGSNSPLH
J: TRBJ1-6
V: TRBV6-5

CDR3: ASSPGTGGAYEQY
J: TRBJ2-7
V: TRBV5-1

CDR3: ASSLQSFNQPQH
J: TRBJ1-5
V: TRBV2

CDR3: ASSFSRGTYNEQF
J: TRBJ2-1
V: TRBV11-2

CDR3: ASSLSSFTDTQY
J: TRBJ2-3
V: TRBV7-2

CDR3: ASSDLTGNEQF
J: TRBJ2-1
V: TRBV2

CDR3: ASSVAGAGNTIY
J: TRBJ1-3
V: TRBV9

CDR3: ASSRGPRGGEFNEQF
J: TRBJ2-1
V: TRBV9

CDR3: SARNRNSYEQY
J: TRBJ2-7
V: TRBV29-1

CDR3: SVEVHSGSDTQY
J: TRBJ2-3
V: TRBV29-1